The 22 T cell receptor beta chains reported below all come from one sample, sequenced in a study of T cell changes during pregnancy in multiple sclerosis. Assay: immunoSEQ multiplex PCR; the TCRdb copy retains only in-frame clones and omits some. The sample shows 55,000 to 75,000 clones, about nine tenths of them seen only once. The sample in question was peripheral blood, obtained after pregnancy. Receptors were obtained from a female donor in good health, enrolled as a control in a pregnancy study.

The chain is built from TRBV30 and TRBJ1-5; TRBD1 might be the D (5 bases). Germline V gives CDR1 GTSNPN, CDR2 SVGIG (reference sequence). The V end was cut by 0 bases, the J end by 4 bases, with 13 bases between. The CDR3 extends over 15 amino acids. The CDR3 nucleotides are TGTGCCTGGAGTGTACTTGGGGGGGAAAATCAGCCCCAGCATTTT. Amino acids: CAWSVLGGENQPQHF.

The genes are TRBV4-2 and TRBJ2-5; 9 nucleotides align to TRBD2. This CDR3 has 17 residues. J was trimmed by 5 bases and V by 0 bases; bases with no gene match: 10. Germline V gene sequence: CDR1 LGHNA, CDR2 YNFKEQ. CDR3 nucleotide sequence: TGTGCCAGCAGCCAAGATTGGGCTAGCGGGGTCCTGGAGACCCAGTACTTC. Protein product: CASSQDWASGVLETQYF.

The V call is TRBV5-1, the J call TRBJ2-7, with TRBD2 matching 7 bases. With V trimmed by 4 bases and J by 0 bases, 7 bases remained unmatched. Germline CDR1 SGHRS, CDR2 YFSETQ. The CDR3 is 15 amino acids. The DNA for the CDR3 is TGCGCCAGCAGCAGGGTCACTAGCGACTCCTACGAGCAGTACTTC. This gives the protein CASSRVTSDSYEQYF. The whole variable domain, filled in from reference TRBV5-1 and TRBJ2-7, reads KAGVTQTPRYLIKTRGQQVTLSCSPISGHRSVSWYQQTPGQGLQFLFEYFSETQRNKGNFPGRFSGRQFSNSRSEMNVSTLELGDSALYLCASSRVTSDSYEQYFGPGTRLTVT.

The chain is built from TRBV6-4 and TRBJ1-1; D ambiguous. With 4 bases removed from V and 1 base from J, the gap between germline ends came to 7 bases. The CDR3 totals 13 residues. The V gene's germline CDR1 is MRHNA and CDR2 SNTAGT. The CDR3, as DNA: TGTGCCAGCAGTGCGGGTTGGAACACTGAAGCTTTCTTT. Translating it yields CASSAGWNTEAFF.

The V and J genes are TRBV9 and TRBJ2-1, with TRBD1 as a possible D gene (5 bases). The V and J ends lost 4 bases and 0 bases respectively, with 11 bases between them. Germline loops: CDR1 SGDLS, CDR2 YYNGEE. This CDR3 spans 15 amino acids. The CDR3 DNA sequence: TGTGCCAGCAGCATAGGGGCGCTCTCCTACAATGAGCAGTTCTTC. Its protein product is CASSIGALSYNEQFF.

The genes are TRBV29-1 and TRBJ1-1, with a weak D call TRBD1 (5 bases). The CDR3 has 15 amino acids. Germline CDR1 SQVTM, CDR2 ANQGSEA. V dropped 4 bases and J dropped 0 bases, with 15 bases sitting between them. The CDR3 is CSVANTGSMNTEAFF. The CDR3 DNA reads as TGCAGCGTTGCCAATACAGGCTCAATGAACACTGAAGCTTTCTTT.

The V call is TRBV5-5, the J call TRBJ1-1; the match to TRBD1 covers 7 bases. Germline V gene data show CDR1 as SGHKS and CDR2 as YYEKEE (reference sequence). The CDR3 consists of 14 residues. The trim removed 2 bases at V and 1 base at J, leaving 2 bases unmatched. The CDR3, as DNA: TGTGCCAGCAGCTTCGGGACAGCGAACACTGAAGCTTTCTTT. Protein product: CASSFGTANTEAFF.

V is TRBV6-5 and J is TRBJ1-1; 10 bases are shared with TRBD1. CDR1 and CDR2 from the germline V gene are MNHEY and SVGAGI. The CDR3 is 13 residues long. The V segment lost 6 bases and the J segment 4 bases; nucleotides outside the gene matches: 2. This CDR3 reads CASRGQGVTEAFF. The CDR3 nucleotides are TGTGCCAGCAGAGGACAGGGGGTCACTGAAGCTTTCTTT.

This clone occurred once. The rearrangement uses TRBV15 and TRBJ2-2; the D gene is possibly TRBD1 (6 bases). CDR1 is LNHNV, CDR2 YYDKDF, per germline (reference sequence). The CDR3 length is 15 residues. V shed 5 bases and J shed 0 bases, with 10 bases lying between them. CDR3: CATSWGRANTGELFF. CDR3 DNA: TGTGCCACCAGCTGGGGGCGCGCGAACACCGGGGAGCTGTTTTTT.

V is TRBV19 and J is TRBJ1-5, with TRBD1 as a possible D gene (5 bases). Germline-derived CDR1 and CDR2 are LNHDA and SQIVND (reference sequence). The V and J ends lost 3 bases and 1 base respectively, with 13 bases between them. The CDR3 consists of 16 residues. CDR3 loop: CASSIYGGRSNQPQHF. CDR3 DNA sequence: TGTGCCAGTAGTATTTACGGGGGTAGAAGCAATCAGCCCCAGCATTTT.

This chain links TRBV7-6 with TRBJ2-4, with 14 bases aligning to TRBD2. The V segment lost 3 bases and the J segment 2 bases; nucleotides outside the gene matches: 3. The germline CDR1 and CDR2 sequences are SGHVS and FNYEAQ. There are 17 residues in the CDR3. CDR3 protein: CASSFGLAGGPKNIQYF. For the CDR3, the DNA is TGTGCCAGCAGCTTCGGACTAGCGGGGGGACCCAAAAACATTCAGTACTTC.

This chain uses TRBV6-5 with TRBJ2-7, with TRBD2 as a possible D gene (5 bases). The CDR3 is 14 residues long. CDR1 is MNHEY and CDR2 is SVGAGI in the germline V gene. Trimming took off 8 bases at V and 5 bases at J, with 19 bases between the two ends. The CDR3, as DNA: TGTGCCAGCCACCCAAGTTGGGAGCTCCACGAGCAGTACTTC. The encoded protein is CASHPSWELHEQYF.

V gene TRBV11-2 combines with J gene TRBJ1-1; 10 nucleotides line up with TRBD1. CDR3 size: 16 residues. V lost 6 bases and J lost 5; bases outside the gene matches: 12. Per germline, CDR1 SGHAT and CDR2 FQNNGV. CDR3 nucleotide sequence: TGTGCCAGCAGTTTGTTGCGGACAGGGGGTGGTACTGAAGCTTTCTTT. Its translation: CASSLLRTGGGTEAFF.

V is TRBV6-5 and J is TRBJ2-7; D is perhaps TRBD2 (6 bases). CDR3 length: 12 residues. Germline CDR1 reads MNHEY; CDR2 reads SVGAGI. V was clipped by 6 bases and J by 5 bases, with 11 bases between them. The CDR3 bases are TGTGCCAGCAGCCTACGGAGGGACGAGCAGTACTTC. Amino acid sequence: CASSLRRDEQYF.

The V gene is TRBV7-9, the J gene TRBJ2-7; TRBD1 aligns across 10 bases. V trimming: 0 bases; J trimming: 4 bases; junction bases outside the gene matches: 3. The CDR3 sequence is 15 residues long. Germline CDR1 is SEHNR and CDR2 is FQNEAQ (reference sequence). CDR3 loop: CASSLAAGQGYEQYF. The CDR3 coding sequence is TGTGCCAGCAGCTTAGCCGCGGGACAGGGGTACGAGCAGTACTTC.

For the CDR3, the DNA is TGTGCCAGCAGTTACTCCGATGCTCCACGGGGAGGCTACACCTTC. Protein product: CASSYSDAPRGGYTF. This chain joins TRBV6-6 and TRBJ1-2; D not certain. Germline CDR1 is MNHNY and CDR2 is SVGAGI (reference sequence). The CDR3 is 15 residues long. Trimming took 0 bases from V and 8 from J, leaving 16 bases between them.

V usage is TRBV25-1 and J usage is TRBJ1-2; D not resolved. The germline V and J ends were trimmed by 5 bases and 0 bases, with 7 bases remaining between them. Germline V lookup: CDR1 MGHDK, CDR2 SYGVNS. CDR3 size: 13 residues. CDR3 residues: CASSLGTNYGYTF. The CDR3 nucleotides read TGTGCCAGCAGTCTCGGGACTAACTATGGCTACACCTTC.

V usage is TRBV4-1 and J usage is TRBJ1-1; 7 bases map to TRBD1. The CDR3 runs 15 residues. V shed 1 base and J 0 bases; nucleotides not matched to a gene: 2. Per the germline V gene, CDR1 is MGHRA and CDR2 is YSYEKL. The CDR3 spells CASSQGQGVNTEAFF. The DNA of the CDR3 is TGCGCCAGCAGCCAAGGACAGGGCGTGAACACTGAAGCTTTCTTT.

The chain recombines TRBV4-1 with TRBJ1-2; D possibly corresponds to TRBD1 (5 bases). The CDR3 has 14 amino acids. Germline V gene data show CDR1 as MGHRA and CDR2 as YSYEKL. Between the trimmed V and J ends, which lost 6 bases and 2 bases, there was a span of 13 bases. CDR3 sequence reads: CASSLTGPNYGYTF. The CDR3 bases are TGCGCCAGCAGTCTAACAGGACCAAACTATGGCTACACCTTC.

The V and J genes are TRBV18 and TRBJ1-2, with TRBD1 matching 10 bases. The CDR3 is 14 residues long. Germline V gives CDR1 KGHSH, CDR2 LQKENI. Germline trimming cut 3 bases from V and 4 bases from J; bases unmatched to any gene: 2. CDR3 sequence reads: CASSPTGGGYGYTF. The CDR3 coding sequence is TGTGCCAGCTCACCGACAGGGGGCGGCTATGGCTACACCTTC. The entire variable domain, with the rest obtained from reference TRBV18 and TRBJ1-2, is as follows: NAGVMQNPRHLVRRRGQEARLRCSPMKGHSHVYWYRQLPEEGLKFMVYLQKENIIDESGMPKERFSAEFPKEGPSILRIQQVVRGDSAAYFCASSPTGGGYGYTFGSGTRLTVV.

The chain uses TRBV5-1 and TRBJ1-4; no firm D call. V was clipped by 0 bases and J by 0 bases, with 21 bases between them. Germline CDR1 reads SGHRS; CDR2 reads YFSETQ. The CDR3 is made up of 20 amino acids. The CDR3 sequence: CASSLDGGWPPIPTNEKLFF. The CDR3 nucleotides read TGCGCCAGCAGCTTGGATGGAGGGTGGCCACCTATACCAACTAATGAAAAACTGTTTTTT.

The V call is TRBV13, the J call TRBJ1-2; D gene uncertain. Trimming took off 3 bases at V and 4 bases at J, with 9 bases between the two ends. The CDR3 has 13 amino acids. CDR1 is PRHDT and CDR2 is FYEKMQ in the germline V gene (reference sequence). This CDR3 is CASSFEGLYGYTF. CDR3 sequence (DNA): TGTGCCAGCAGCTTCGAGGGCCTCTATGGCTACACCTTC.